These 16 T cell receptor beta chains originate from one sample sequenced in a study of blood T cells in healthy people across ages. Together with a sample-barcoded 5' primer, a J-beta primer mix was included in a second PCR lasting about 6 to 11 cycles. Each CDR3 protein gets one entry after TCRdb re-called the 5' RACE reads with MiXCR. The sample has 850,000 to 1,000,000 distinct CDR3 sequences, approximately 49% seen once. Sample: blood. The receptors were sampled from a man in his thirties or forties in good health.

The CDR3 protein is CASSPAGGLRNEQYF. Here the CDR3 DNA reads TGTGCCAGCAGTCCAGCGGGGGGCCTTAGAAATGAGCAGTACTTC. The chain links TRBV12-3 or TRBV12-4 to TRBJ2-7, with TRBD2 matching 9 bases. The CDR3 has 15 residues. V shed 5 bases and J 7 bases; nucleotides not matched to a gene: 12.

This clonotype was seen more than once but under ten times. The CDR3 DNA reads as TGCAGTGCCCAGGAGGGGGGGGCAAACAATGAGCAGTTCTTC. Translated, it gives CSAQEGGANNEQFF. The chain employs TRBV20-1 and TRBJ2-1; a possible D gene is TRBD2 (7 bases). Trimming left V 6 bases short and J 5 bases short, with 17 bases between. CDR1 DFQATT and CDR2 SNEGSKA come from the germline V gene (reference sequence). This CDR3 is built from 14 residues.

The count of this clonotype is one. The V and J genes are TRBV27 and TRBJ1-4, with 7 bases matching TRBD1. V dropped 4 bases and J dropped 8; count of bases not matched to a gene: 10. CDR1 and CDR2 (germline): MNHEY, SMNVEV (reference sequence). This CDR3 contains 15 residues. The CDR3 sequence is CASSSLTGLKEKLFF. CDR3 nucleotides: TGTGCCAGCAGTTCCCTGACAGGGCTGAAGGAAAAACTGTTTTTT.

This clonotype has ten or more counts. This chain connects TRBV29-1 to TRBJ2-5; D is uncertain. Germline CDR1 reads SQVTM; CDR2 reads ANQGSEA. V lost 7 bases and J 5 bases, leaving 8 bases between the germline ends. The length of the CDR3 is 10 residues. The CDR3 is CSAKRETQYF. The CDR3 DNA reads TGCAGCGCGAAGCGCGAGACCCAGTACTTC.

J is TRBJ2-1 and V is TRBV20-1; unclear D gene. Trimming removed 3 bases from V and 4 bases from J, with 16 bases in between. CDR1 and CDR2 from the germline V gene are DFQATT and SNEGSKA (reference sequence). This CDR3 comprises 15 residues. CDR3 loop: CSASNPRVAYNEQFF. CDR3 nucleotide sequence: TGCAGTGCTAGCAACCCCCGGGTGGCGTACAATGAGCAGTTCTTC.

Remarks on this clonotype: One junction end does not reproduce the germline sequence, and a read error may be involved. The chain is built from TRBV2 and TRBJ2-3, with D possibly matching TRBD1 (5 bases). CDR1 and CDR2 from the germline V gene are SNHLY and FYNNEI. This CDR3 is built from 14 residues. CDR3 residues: CASSPDRNTGTQYF. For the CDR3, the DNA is TGTGCCAGCAGTCCGGACCGAAACACAGGTACGCAGTATTTT.

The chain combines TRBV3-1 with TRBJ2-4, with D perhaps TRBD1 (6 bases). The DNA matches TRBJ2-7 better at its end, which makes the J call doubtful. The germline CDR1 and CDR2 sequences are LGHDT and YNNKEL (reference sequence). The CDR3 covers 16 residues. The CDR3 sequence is CASSLRWTDFGDEQYF. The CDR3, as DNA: TGTGCCAGCAGCCTTCGATGGACAGACTTCGGTGACGAGCAGTACTTC.

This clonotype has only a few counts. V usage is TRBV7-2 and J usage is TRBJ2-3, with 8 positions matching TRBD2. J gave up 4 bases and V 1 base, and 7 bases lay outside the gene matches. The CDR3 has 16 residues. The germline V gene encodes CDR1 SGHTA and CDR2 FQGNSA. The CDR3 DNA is TGTGCCAGCAGCTTAGTTCCAGCGGGGGAGGCAGATACGCAGTATTTT. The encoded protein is CASSLVPAGEADTQYF.

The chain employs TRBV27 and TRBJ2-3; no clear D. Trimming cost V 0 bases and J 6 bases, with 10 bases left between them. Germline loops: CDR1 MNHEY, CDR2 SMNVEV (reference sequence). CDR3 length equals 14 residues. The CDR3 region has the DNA TGTGCCAGCAGTTTATCGCTTGGGCGGGATACGCAGTATTTT. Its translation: CASSLSLGRDTQYF.

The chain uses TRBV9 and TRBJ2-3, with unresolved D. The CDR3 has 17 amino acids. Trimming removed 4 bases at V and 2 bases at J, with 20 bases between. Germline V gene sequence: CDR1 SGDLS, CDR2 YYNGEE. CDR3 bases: TGTGCCAGCAGCCTCCTGTTACACGTAGGGAACACAGATACGCAGTATTTT. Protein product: CASSLLLHVGNTDTQYF.

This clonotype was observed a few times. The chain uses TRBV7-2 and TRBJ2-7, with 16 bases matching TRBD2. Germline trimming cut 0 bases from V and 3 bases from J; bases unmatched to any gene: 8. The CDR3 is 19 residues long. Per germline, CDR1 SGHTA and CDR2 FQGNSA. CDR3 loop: CASSLAGTSGGGNLYEQYF. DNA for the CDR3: TGTGCCAGCAGCTTAGCCGGGACTAGCGGGGGGGGAAACCTCTACGAGCAGTACTTC.

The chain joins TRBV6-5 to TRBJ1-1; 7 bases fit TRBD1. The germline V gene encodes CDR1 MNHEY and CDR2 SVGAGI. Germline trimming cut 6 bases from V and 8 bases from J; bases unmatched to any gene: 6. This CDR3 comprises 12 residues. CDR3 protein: CASRGDSYEAFF. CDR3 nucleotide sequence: TGTGCCAGCAGAGGGGACAGCTACGAAGCTTTCTTT.

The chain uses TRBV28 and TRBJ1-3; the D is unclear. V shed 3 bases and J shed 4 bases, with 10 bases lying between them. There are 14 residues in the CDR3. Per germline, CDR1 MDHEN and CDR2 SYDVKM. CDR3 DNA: TGTGCCAGCAGTTTGGCCGGGTCCGGAAACACCATATATTTT. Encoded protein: CASSLAGSGNTIYF.

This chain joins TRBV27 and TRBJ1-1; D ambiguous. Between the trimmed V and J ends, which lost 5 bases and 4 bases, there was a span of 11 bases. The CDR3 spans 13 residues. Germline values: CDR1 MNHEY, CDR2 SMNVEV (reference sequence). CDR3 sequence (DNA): TGTGCCAGCAGTCTAAGGACTTTCACTGAAGCTTTCTTT. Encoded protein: CASSLRTFTEAFF.

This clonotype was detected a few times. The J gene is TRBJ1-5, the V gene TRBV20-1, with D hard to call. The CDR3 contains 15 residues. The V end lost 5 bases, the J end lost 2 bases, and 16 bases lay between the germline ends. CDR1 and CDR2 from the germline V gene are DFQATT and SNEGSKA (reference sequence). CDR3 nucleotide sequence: TGCAGTGCTCGTAAGCCTAGCCAGGGCAATCAGCCCCAGCATTTT. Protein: CSARKPSQGNQPQHF.

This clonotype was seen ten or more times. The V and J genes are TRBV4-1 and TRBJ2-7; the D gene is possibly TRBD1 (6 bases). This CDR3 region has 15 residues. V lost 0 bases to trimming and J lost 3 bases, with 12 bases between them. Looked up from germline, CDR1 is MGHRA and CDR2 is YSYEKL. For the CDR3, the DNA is TGCGCCAGCAGCCAAGACCAGGGACAATACTACGAGCAGTACTTC. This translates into CASSQDQGQYYEQYF.